This TCR beta chain appears in the sequencing data of a study of long-term antiretroviral therapy in people with HIV. Regarding this clone: Its antigen remains unidentified. The same CDR3 arises from other DNA sequences in this sample as well.

Findings of the study overall: With ART, diversity went up but was still lower than in transplant donor controls.

The libraries were made with immunoSEQ v3.0 at survey level. This table comes from immunoSEQ multiplex PCR, and its TCRdb copy is limited to in-frame clones, with some not included. The data contain around 33,000 clones, roughly four fifths of them seen just once; the ten biggest clones take up roughly 7.9%. From germline, CDR1 is MNHNY and CDR2 SVGAGI (reference sequence). V was cut by 2 bases and J by 5 bases, with 9 bases left in between. This CDR3 is 13 amino acids long. There were no participants with HIV treated outside the United States. The chain uses TRBV6-6 and TRBJ1-1; no clear D. The sequence came from a man aged 18 to 30 with HIV. Here the sequenced sample was unsorted PBMCs, taken 0.4 years before starting antiretroviral therapy. CDR3 sequence reads: CASSYPRGTEAFF. CDR3 nucleotide sequence: TGTGCCAGCAGTTACCCCCGCGGTACTGAAGCTTTCTTT.